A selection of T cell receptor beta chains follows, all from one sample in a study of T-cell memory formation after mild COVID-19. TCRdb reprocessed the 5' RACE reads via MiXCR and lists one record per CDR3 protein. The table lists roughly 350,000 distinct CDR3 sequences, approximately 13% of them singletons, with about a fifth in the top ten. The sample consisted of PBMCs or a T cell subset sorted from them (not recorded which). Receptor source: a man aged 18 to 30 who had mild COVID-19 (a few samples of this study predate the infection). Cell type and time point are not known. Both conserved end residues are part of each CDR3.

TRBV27,CASSLVLGNQPQHF
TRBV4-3,CASSQDYGLAGGRSYNEQFF
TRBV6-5,CASSYGTGGYGYTF
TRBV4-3,CASSPGGQGAYGYTF
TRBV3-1,CASSQDVAGGRGTQYF
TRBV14,CASSQQHLNTEAFF
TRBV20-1,CSARYLADTQYF
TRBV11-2,CASSLGTIGTYEQYF
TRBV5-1,CASSFGGQGNEQFF
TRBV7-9,CASSLSGGVDEQFF
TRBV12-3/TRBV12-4,CASSFRGLYEQYF
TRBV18,CASTQEATGMLPQHF
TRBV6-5,CASSYSATDGYTF
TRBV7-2,CASSLVSGLEAFF
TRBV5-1,CASSHAGTSGGFDNEQFF
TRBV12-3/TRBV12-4,CASSPPRGHAAGPQHF
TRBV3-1,CAIRTSGGPQETQYF
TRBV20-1,CSARDPGLQGSSPLHF
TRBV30,CAWSVRSRGKEGYTF
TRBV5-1,CASSFGQTTDTQYF
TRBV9,CASSVAGTGGFEQFF
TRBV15,CATSSRQPQETQYF
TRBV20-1,CSAPGGRVDSPLHF
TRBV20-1,CSLLDYASGNTIYF
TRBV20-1,CSARWRSYEQYF
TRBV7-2,CASSLASGSPGNTIYF
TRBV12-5,CASGLGQGFNYEQYF
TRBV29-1,CSVGRAVGEKLFF